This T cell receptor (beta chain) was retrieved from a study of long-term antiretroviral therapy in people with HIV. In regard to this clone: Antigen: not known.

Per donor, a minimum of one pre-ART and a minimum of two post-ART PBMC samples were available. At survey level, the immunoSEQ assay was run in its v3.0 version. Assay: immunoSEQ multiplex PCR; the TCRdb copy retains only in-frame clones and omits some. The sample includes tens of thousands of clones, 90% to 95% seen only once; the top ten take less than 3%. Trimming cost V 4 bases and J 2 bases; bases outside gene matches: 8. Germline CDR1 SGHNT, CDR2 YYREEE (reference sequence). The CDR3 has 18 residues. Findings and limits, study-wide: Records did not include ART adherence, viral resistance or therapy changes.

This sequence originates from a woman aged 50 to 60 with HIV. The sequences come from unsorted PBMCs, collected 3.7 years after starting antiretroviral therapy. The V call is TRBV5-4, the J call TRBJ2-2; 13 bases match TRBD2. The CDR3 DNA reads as TGTGCCAGCAGCCTCCGGGGACTAGCGGGGAGAAACACCGGGGAGCTGTTTTTT. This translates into CASSLRGLAGRNTGELFF.